The source of this T cell receptor beta chain is a study of preoperative IRX-2 immunotherapy in early breast cancer. The V and J ends lost 2 bases and 5 bases respectively, with 9 bases between them. This CDR3 region has 13 residues. The V gene's germline CDR1 is SGHVS and CDR2 FQNEAQ. This clone occurred once. The treatment: preoperative locoregional IRX-2 cytokine immunotherapy. This phase Ib study tested locoregional IRX-2 cytokine immunotherapy given before surgery. Libraries were prepared by immunoSEQ multiplex PCR; TCRdb keeps only in-frame clonotypes and omits some of them. The data hold 30,000 to 45,000 clones, with around four fifths observed a single time.

The chain is built from TRBV7-8 and TRBJ2-5; D perhaps matches TRBD2 (5 bases). The input for sequencing was lymph node tissue, taken after IRX-2 immunotherapy. This receptor was obtained from a human donor with breast cancer. This chain's CDR3 is CASSLPADETQYF. CDR3 bases: TGTGCCAGCAGCTTACCAGCGGACGAGACCCAGTACTTC.